One sample yielded the 19 T cell receptor beta chains listed below, sequenced in a study of T cells in women clearing cervical HPV infection (dated by TCRdb to the late 2010s). Libraries were prepared through the immunoSEQ multiplex PCR assay. TCRdb stores this immuneACCESS table with in-frame sequences only. Part of the clones is absent; in the studies checked, under half of the shortfall reflects unresolved V genes, and no reason is known for the rest. The sample table records around 35,000 clones. The ten top clones hold 3.5% to 4.5% of the sample. Material: blood buffy coat. These receptors came from a woman aged 18 to 75 with a cervical HPV16 infection that either progressed to CIN3+ or cleared (not recorded which).

Turning to this clone: The read terminates 3 residues before the CDR3 end, so the remaining end is supplied by the germline J gene. The chain joins TRBV5-1 to TRBJ2-7, with D possibly matching TRBD2 (6 bases). From germline, CDR1 is SGHRS and CDR2 YFSETQ. Trimming shortened V by 4 bases and J by 2 bases, and 13 bases separated the two germline ends. The CDR3 sequence is 14 residues long. The CDR3 DNA, read in part, is TGCGCCAGCAGCCAGGGACGGGGGACCTACGAG. As protein: CASSQGRGTYE. The whole CDR3 protein is CASSQGRGTYEQYF.

About this clone itself: The observed sequence ends 3 residues before the CDR3 terminus, with the missing tail filled in from the germline J gene. The chain has TRBV28 and TRBJ1-1; D may be TRBD1 (6 bases). Trimming took 4 bases from V and 6 from J, leaving 18 bases between them. The germline V gene has CDR1 MDHEN and CDR2 SYDVKM. CDR3 size: 15 residues. CDR3 in amino acids: CASSSNLLGQPEAFF. The DNA read from the CDR3 is TGTGCCAGCAGTTCCAACCTTCTTGGACAGCCTGAA.

As regards this clone: The DNA ends 3 residues before the CDR3 does, and the rest of the CDR3 is filled in from the germline J gene. The chain employs TRBV12-3 or TRBV12-4 and TRBJ1-6; 7 positions agree with TRBD1. The CDR3 spans 16 residues. After removal of 6 bases from V and 0 bases from J, the junction contained 5 bases not matched to a gene. The CDR3 protein is CASRTDRLSYNSPLHF. The sequenced CDR3 bases are TGTGCCAGCAGGACGGACAGGCTCTCCTATAATTCACCC.

With regard to this clone: The missing CDR3 end, 3 residues past where the read stops, is filled in from the germline J gene. This rearrangement joins TRBV7-2 to TRBJ2-1; TRBD1 matches at 7 bases. There are 15 residues in the CDR3. V was pared by 5 bases and J by 0 bases, with 4 bases of the junction left unmatched. CDR1 SGHTA and CDR2 FQGNSA come from the germline V gene. The CDR3 bases that were read are TGTGCCAGCAGCCCCGGGACAGCCTCCTACAATGAG. It codes for CASSPGTASYNE. The entire CDR3 protein reads CASSPGTASYNEQFF.

About this clone: The read stops 3 residues short of the end of the CDR3; the missing end is completed from the germline J gene. This rearrangement joins TRBV29-1 to TRBJ1-2, with D possibly matching TRBD1 (6 bases). The CDR3 contains 13 residues. Looked up from germline, CDR1 is SQVTM and CDR2 is ANQGSEA. Trimming left V 8 bases short and J 0 bases short, with 13 bases between. The part of the CDR3 DNA that was read is TGCAGCTCCCGGACAGAAGCTAACTATGGC. Its protein product is CSSRTEANYG. Given in full, the CDR3 is CSSRTEANYGYTF.

Comments on this clone: The read halts 3 residues ahead of the CDR3 end, with the missing end drawn from the germline J gene. This chain connects TRBV5-5 to TRBJ2-7; no firm D call. Trimming cost V 4 bases and J 3 bases, with 11 bases left between them. CDR1 SGHKS and CDR2 YYEKEE come from the germline V gene (reference sequence). This CDR3 comprises 13 residues. CDR3 DNA, as far as it was read: TGTGCCAGCAGCCCCTCTCCGGGCTACGAG. Its translation is CASSPSPGYE. The whole CDR3 sequence reads CASSPSPGYEQYF. The full variable domain, rest sourced from reference TRBV5-5 and TRBJ2-7, is DAGVTQSPTHLIKTRGQQVTLRCSPISGHKSVSWYQQVLGQGPQFIFQYYEKEERGRGNFPDRFSARQFPNYSSELNVNALLLGDSALYLCASSPSPGYEQYFGPGTRLTVT.

Note on this clone: The CDR3 goes on 3 residues after the read ends, and that part is filled in from the germline J gene. The rearrangement links TRBV5-1 to TRBJ2-7; D is uncertain. The CDR3 consists of 14 residues. V was pared by 1 base and J by 3 bases, with 11 bases between. Looked up from germline, CDR1 is SGHRS and CDR2 is YFSETQ. The CDR3: CASSLSTYDYEQYF. The CDR3 DNA, read in part, is TGCGCCAGCAGCTTGTCCACATACGACTACGAG.

Remarks on this clone: Sequencing ends 3 residues short of the CDR3 end; the germline J gene provides the rest. The gene calls are TRBV5-1 and TRBJ2-1; 13 bases agree with TRBD2. Germline V CDR1 and CDR2: SGHRS, YFSETQ. The CDR3 runs 16 residues. Trimming cost V 2 bases and J 2 bases; bases outside gene matches: 1. The CDR3 loop reads CASSFGTSGTYNEQFF. The part of the CDR3 DNA that was read is TGCGCCAGCAGCTTTGGGACTAGCGGGACCTACAATGAG. Supplemented by reference TRBV5-1 and TRBJ2-1, the full variable domain reads KAGVTQTPRYLIKTRGQQVTLSCSPISGHRSVSWYQQTPGQGLQFLFEYFSETQRNKGNFPGRFSGRQFSNSRSEMNVSTLELGDSALYLCASSFGTSGTYNEQFFGPGTRLTVL.

In regard to this clone: The CDR3 end lies 3 residues beyond the end of the read and is filled in from the germline J gene. This chain joins TRBV20-1 and TRBJ2-7; 12 nucleotides line up with TRBD2. Germline loops: CDR1 DFQATT, CDR2 SNEGSKA (reference sequence). J gave up 2 bases and V 5 bases, and 10 bases lay outside the gene matches. The CDR3 runs to 16 residues. CDR3 protein: CSAEPLRLAGAYEQYF. The CDR3 DNA, read in part, is TGCAGTGCTGAACCTTTAAGACTAGCGGGAGCCTACGAG.

Details on this clone: The observed sequence ends 3 residues before the CDR3 terminus, with the missing tail filled in from the germline J gene. The gene calls are TRBV28 and TRBJ1-2; 10 bases line up with TRBD1. Germline V gene data show CDR1 as MDHEN and CDR2 as SYDVKM. The CDR3 extends over 15 amino acids. The CDR3 protein is CASRRPRDRGKGYTF. The sequenced CDR3 bases are TGTGCCAGCAGAAGACCCCGGGACAGGGGTAAGGGC.

As concerns this clone: Coverage ceases 3 residues before the CDR3 finishes, and the germline J gene fills in the end. The gene calls are TRBV5-6 and TRBJ1-6, with 7 positions matching TRBD1. V was pared by 0 bases and J by 9 bases, with 3 bases of the junction left unmatched. Germline loops: CDR1 SGHDT, CDR2 YYEEEE. This CDR3 spans 14 amino acids. The DNA read from the CDR3 is TGTGCCAGCAGCTTGGAGGGGGCAGGTTCACCC. Its translation: CASSLEGAGSP. The entire CDR3 is CASSLEGAGSPLHF.

Concerning this clone itself: The read terminates 3 residues before the CDR3 end, so the remaining end is supplied by the germline J gene. The gene calls are TRBV7-3 and TRBJ2-3; 8 bases are a match to TRBD1. The CDR3 runs to 15 residues. Unmatched junction bases numbered 3, after V lost 4 bases and J lost 0 bases. Germline loops: CDR1 SGHTA, CDR2 FQGTGA. Partial CDR3 DNA: TGTGCCAGCAGCTCCTACAGGGGGAGCACAGATACG. Its protein product is CASSSYRGSTDT. The CDR3 in its entirety is CASSSYRGSTDTQYF.

As concerns this clone: The read halts 3 residues ahead of the CDR3 end, with the missing end drawn from the germline J gene. J is TRBJ1-5 and V is TRBV20-1; TRBD1 might be the D (6 bases). Per germline, CDR1 DFQATT and CDR2 SNEGSKA (reference sequence). V lost 6 bases and J 2 bases, leaving 17 bases between the germline ends. The CDR3 totals 15 residues. The CDR3 loop is CSAMKQGSGNQPQHF. The CDR3 DNA, read in part, is TGCAGTGCAATGAAACAGGGTTCGGGCAATCAGCCC.

Comment on this clone: Read data end 3 residues before the CDR3 end; the end is taken from the germline J gene. V and J are TRBV5-4 and TRBJ2-7; 9 bases agree with TRBD2. Looked up from germline, CDR1 is SGHNT and CDR2 is YYREEE (reference sequence). The CDR3 has 15 residues. Germline trimming cut 0 bases from V and 4 bases from J; bases unmatched to any gene: 5. Incomplete CDR3 DNA: TGTGCCAGCAGCTTGGTCGGGAGCGGGAGGTACGAG. Amino acid sequence: CASSLVGSGRYE. The CDR3 reads in full as CASSLVGSGRYEQYF.

A word on this clone: The read halts 3 residues ahead of the CDR3 end, with the missing end drawn from the germline J gene. V usage is TRBV7-9 and J usage is TRBJ1-2; possible D gene TRBD1, 5 bases. Germline assignment: CDR1 SEHNR and CDR2 FQNEAQ (reference sequence). This CDR3 has 15 residues. The CDR3 protein is CASSLVGGPYYDYTF. The sequenced part of the CDR3 DNA is TGTGCCAGCAGCTTAGTGGGGGGTCCCTACTACGAC. Complete variable domain (other parts from reference TRBV7-9 and TRBJ1-2): DTGVSQNPRHKITKRGQNVTFRCDPISEHNRLYWYRQTLGQGPEFLTYFQNEAQLEKSRLLSDRFSAERPKGSFSTLEIQRTEQGDSAMYLCASSLVGGPYYDYTFGSGTRLTVV.

On this clone itself: One end of the junction does not line up with germline, which may come from a read error. The CDR3 extends 3 residues past the end of the read, so its final part is completed from the germline J gene. V gene TRBV4-2 combines with J gene TRBJ2-5, with D possibly matching TRBD1 (5 bases). This CDR3 has 18 amino acids. CDR1 is LGHNA, CDR2 YNFKEQ, per germline. The CDR3 sequence is CASSQGAGRDSPLETQYF. Incomplete CDR3 DNA: TGCGCCAGCAGCCAAGGGGCAGGGCGAGACAGTCCATTGGAGACC.

With regard to this clone: Read data end 3 residues before the CDR3 end; the end is taken from the germline J gene. This chain joins TRBV14 and TRBJ2-3, with D possibly TRBD1 on 6 matching bases. The CDR3 runs 16 residues. The germline CDR1 and CDR2 sequences are SGHDN and FVKESK. V was cut by 1 base and J by 1 base, with 12 bases left in between. The chain's CDR3 is CASSQAGTSRTDTQYF. The covered CDR3 bases are TGTGCCAGCAGCCAAGCCGGGACATCCCGCACAGATACG. The complete variable domain, with remaining parts taken from reference TRBV14 and TRBJ2-3, reads EAGVTQFPSHSVIEKGQTVTLRCDPISGHDNLYWYRRVMGKEIKFLLHFVKESKQDESGMPNNRFLAERTGGTYSTLKVQPAELEDSGVYFCASSQAGTSRTDTQYFGPGTRLTVL.

Concerning this clone: The germline gene is not matched at one end of the junction; a read error may be the cause. The CDR3 goes on 3 residues after the read ends, and that part is filled in from the germline J gene. The chain is built from TRBV4-2 and TRBJ1-6; D ambiguous. Looked up from germline, CDR1 is LGHNA and CDR2 is YNFKEQ. The length of the CDR3 is 16 residues. The DNA read from the CDR3 is TGCGCCAGCAGCCAAGATTATTCAGTCTATAATTCACCC. Amino acid sequence: CASSQDYSVYNSP. The whole CDR3 reads CASSQDYSVYNSPLHF.

Note on this clone: The read comes to an end 3 residues before the CDR3 does, leaving the germline J gene to fill in the end. The chain couples TRBV5-1 to TRBJ2-7; 10 bases align to TRBD1. CDR1 is SGHRS and CDR2 is YFSETQ in the germline V gene. V lost 3 bases to trimming and J lost 2 bases; unmatched junction nucleotides: 2. CDR3 length: 14 amino acids. Here the CDR3 reads CASSYGTGAYEQYF. The sequenced CDR3 bases are TGCGCCAGCAGCTACGGGACAGGGGCCTACGAG.